Listed below are T cell receptor beta chains from one sample, sequenced in a study of fetal regulatory T cell absence and autoimmunity. Profiling relied on immunoSEQ multiplex PCR, and the TCRdb table lists in-frame clones only, not all of them. The table records about 95,000 clones, more than 70% of them present only once. The sequencing sample was made of pancreas tissue. Receptor source: a male donor with IPEX syndrome. CDR3s include the opening cysteine and the closing phenylalanine or tryptophan. The D gene is left open where the match is weak. The size field is filled for only some rows; it gives once, few, many or a size class.

size	V	J	D	CDR3	DNA
.	TRBV11-3	TRBJ2-1	TRBD2	CASSSLAGVYNEQFF	TGTGCCAGCAGCTCACTAGCGGGGGTCTACAATGAGCAGTTCTTC
.	TRBV7-8	TRBJ1-6	.	CASSLKFNSPLHF	TGTGCCAGCAGCTTAAAATTCAATTCACCCCTCCACTTT
.	TRBV4-2	TRBJ1-2	TRBD1	CASSQEGQEDGYTF	TGTGCCAGCAGCCAAGAAGGACAGGAGGATGGCTACACCTTC
.	TRBV7-6	TRBJ2-3	.	CASSPNPWGTSTDTQYF	TGTGCCAGCAGCCCAAATCCCTGGGGCACTAGCACAGATACGCAGTATTTT
once	TRBV4-1	TRBJ2-1	.	CASSQGYNSYNEQFF	TGCGCCAGCAGCCAAGGCTACAACTCCTACAATGAGCAGTTCTTC
.	TRBV30	TRBJ2-1	.	CAWSVQGNEQFF	TGTGCCTGGAGTGTACAGGGCAATGAGCAGTTCTTC
.	TRBV11-2	TRBJ2-3	.	CASSLRSACTDTQYF	TGTGCCAGCAGCTTAAGGTCGGCCTGCACAGATACGCAGTATTTT
.	TRBV29-1	TRBJ2-3	.	CSVEDLSSFTQYF	TGCAGCGTTGAAGATCTTTCGAGTTTTACGCAGTATTTT
.	TRBV9	TRBJ1-2	.	CASSVATGYGYTF	TGTGCCAGCAGCGTAGCTACAGGCTATGGCTACACCTTC
.	TRBV7-8	TRBJ2-1	.	CASSLALIEQFF	TGTGCCAGCAGCTTAGCGCTCATTGAGCAGTTCTTC
few	TRBV5-4	TRBJ1-2	.	CASSLGTNYGYTF	TGTGCCAGCAGCTTGGGCACTAACTATGGCTACACCTTC
few	TRBV5-4	TRBJ2-7	.	CASSEPGAYEQYF	TGTGCCAGCAGCGAGCCAGGGGCCTACGAGCAGTACTTC
.	TRBV9	TRBJ2-7	TRBD1	CASSASGTGASEQYF	TGTGCCAGCAGCGCATCCGGGACAGGGGCCTCCGAGCAGTACTTC
.	TRBV27	TRBJ2-1	.	CASTLAPPTSPNEQFF	TGTGCCAGCACCCTGGCCCCTCCAACTAGCCCCAATGAGCAGTTCTTC
.	TRBV7-8	TRBJ1-2	.	CASSLERGSLYGYTF	TGTGCCAGCAGCCTTGAGAGGGGCAGCCTCTATGGCTACACCTTC
once	TRBV4-3	TRBJ1-2	.	CASSQAGGYTF	TGCGCCAGCAGCCAAGCAGGGGGCTACACCTTC
many	TRBV5-1	TRBJ1-4	.	CASSLGQGYEKLFF	TGCGCCAGCAGCTTGGGGCAGGGGTACGAAAAACTGTTTTTT
once	TRBV29-1	TRBJ2-1	TRBD2	CSVVKREKYEQFF	TGCAGCGTTGTAAAGCGGGAAAAGTATGAGCAGTTCTTC
.	TRBV6-8	TRBJ2-7	.	CASGCPGTCLSYEQYF	TGTGCCAGCGGATGCCCCGGGACGTGCCTCTCCTACGAGCAGTACTTC
.	TRBV9	TRBJ2-3	TRBD1	CASSFPTGGLTDTQYF	TGTGCCAGCAGTTTTCCTACAGGGGGACTCACAGATACGCAGTATTTT
.	TRBV10-3	TRBJ1-5	.	CAISGQPGNQPQHF	TGTGCCATCAGTGGTCAGCCGGGCAATCAGCCCCAGCATTTT
.	TRBV30	TRBJ2-3	TRBD2	CAWSGGRGDTQYF	TGTGCCTGGAGTGGGGGGAGGGGAGATACGCAGTATTTT
.	TRBV4-3	TRBJ2-3	.	CASSQFPGPGQYF	TGCGCCAGCAGCCAGTTCCCGGGACCCGGGCAGTATTTT
.	TRBV19	TRBJ2-2	.	CASSIISTPTGELFF	TGTGCCAGTAGTATAATTTCGACCCCCACCGGGGAGCTGTTTTTT
.	TRBV4-3	TRBJ2-7	TRBD2	CASSQVWRGASYEQYF	TGCGCCAGCAGCCAAGTGTGGCGGGGGGCTTCCTACGAGCAGTACTTC
.	TRBV30	TRBJ2-7	.	CAWTRYPNSYEQYF	TGTGCCTGGACCCGATACCCTAACTCCTACGAGCAGTACTTC
.	TRBV6-6	TRBJ2-5	TRBD1	CASSYWDRAGETQYF	TGTGCCAGCAGTTACTGGGACAGGGCGGGAGAGACCCAGTACTTC
.	TRBV6-5	TRBJ1-2	.	CASSYSRNYGYTF	TGTGCCAGCAGTTACTCCCGAAACTATGGCTACACCTTC
.	TRBV5-1	TRBJ2-1	TRBD1	CASSLANSGTGPYNEQFF	TGCGCCAGCAGCTTGGCCAATTCCGGGACAGGTCCTTACAATGAGCAGTTCTTC
.	TRBV5-8	TRBJ2-5	TRBD2	CASSLVLAGGGETQYF	TGTGCCAGCAGCTTGGTGCTAGCGGGAGGAGGGGAGACCCAGTACTTC